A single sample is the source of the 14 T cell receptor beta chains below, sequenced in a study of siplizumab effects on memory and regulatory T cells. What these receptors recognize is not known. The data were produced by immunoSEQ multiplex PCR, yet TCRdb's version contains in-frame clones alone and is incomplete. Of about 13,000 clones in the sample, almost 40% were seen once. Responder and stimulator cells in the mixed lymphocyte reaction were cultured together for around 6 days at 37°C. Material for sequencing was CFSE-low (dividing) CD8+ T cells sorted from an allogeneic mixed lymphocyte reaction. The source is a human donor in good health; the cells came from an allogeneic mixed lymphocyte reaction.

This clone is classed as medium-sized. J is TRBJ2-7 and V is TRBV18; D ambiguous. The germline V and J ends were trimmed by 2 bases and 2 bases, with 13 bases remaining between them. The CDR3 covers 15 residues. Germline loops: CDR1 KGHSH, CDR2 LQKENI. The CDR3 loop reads CASSPFNALPYEQYF. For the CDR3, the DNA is TGTGCCAGCTCACCATTTAACGCGCTTCCCTACGAGCAGTACTTC.

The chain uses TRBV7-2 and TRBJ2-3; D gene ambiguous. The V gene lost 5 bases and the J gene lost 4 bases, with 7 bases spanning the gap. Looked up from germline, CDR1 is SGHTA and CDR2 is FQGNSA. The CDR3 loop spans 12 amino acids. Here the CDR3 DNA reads TGTGCCAGCAGCCGCCCCGCAGATACGCAGTATTTT. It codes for CASSRPADTQYF.

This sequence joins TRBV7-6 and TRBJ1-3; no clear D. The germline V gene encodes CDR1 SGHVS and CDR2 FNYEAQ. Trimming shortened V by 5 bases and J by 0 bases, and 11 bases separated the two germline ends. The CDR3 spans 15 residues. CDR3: CASSARTSSGNTIYF. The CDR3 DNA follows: TGTGCCAGCAGCGCAAGGACCAGCTCTGGAAACACCATATATTTT.

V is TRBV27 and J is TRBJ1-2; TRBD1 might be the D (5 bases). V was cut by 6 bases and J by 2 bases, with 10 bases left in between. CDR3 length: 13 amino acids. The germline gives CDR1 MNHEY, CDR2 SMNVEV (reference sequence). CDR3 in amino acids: CASSLTENYGYTF. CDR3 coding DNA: TGTGCCAGCAGCTTGACAGAAAACTATGGCTACACCTTC.

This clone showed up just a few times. The CDR3 is CASSLVGTTGAGEQYF. The CDR3 region has the DNA TGTGCCAGCAGTTTAGTAGGGACAACGGGGGCGGGGGAGCAGTACTTC. V is TRBV27 and J is TRBJ2-7; D possibly uses TRBD1 or TRBD2 (6 bases each). The CDR3 sequence is 16 residues long. The V end was cut by 2 bases, the J end by 7 bases, with 21 bases between. Germline lookup yields CDR1 MNHEY and CDR2 SMNVEV (reference sequence).

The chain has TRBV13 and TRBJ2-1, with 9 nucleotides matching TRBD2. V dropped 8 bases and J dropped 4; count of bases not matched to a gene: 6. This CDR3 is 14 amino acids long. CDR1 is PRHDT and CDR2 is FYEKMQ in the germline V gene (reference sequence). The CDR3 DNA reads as TGTGCCAGCCGAACTAGCGGGCCATACAATGAGCAGTTCTTC. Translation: CASRTSGPYNEQFF.

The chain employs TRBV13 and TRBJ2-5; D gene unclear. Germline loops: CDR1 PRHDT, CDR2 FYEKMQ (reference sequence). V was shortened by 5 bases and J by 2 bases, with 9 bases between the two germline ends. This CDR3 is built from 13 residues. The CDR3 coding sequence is TGTGCCAGCAGCCAGAGGAATCAAGAGACCCAGTACTTC. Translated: CASSQRNQETQYF. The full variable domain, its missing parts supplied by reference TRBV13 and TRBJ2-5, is AAGVIQSPRHLIKEKRETATLKCYPIPRHDTVYWYQQGPGQDPQFLISFYEKMQSDKGSIPDRFSAQQFSDYHSELNMSSLELGDSALYFCASSQRNQETQYFGPGTRLLVL.

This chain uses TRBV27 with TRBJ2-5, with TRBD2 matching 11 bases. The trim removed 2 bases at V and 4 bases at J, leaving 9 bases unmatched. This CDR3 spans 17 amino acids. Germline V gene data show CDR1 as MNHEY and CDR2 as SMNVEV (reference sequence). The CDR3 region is CASSLRLGLAGGETQYF. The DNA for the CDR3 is TGTGCCAGCAGTTTAAGGCTTGGGCTAGCGGGAGGAGAGACCCAGTACTTC.

The CDR3 loop reads CASSLEGRGDGNTGELFF. In nucleotides, the CDR3 is TGTGCCAGCAGCTTAGAGGGCAGGGGAGATGGTAACACCGGGGAGCTGTTTTTT. V usage is TRBV11-1 and J usage is TRBJ2-2; tentatively, D is TRBD1 (6 bases). The length of the CDR3 is 18 residues. Germline CDR1 and CDR2: SGHAT and FQDESV (reference sequence). The ends were cut back, 1 base at V and 2 bases at J, with 17 bases in the middle.

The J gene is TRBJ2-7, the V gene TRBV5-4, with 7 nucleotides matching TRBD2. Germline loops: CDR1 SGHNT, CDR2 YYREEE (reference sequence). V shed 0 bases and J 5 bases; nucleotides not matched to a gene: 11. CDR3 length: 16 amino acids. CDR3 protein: CASSLEERGWTHEQYF. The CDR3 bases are TGTGCCAGCAGCTTGGAGGAGCGGGGATGGACCCACGAGCAGTACTTC.

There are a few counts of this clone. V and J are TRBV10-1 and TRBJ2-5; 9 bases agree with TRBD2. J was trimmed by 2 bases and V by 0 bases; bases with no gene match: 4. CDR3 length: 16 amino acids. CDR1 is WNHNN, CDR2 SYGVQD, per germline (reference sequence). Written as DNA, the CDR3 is TGCGCCAGCAGTGAGTCGCTAGCGGGGATGCAAGAGACCCAGTACTTC. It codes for CASSESLAGMQETQYF.

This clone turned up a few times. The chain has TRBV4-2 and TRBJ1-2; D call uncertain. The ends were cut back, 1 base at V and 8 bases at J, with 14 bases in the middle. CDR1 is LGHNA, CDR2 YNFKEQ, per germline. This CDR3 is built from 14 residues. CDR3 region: CASSQGRQGVGYTF. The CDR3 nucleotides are TGTGCCAGCAGCCAAGGCAGGCAAGGCGTAGGCTACACCTTC.

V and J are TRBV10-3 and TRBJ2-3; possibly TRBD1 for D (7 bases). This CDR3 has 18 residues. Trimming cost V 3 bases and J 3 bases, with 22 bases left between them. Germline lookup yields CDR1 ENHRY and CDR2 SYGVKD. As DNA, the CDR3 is TGTGCCATCAGTGACCCCAGACAGGGCATCGGGAGTACAGATACGCAGTATTTT. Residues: CAISDPRQGIGSTDTQYF.

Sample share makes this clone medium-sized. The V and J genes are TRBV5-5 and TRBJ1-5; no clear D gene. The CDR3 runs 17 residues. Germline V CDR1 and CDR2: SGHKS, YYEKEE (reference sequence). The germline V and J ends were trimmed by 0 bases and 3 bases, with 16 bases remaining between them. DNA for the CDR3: TGTGCCAGCAGCTTGGAAATAAGGGTTCGGGACAATCAGCCCCAGCATTTT. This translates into CASSLEIRVRDNQPQHF.